This TCR beta chain was sequenced in a study of blood T cell repertoires in COVID-19. For the study at large: Researchers got acute and convalescent COVID-19 samples from the United States, Italy and Spain.

In the source study's methods: The assay estimated nucleated cells by amplifying reference gene primers. Data came from immunoSEQ multiplex PCR; TCRdb stores just in-frame clones and leaves some out. The DNA gave D and trimming, while V, J and clone size come from that table. The sample carries a few hundred thousand clones, around 92% recorded once. Germline V CDR1 and CDR2: SEHNR, FQNEAQ (reference sequence). The ends were cut back, 5 bases at V and 5 bases at J, with 6 bases in the middle. This CDR3 spans 12 amino acids. This receptor was taken from a man aged 35-49 years with acute or convalescent COVID-19. The chain uses TRBV7-9 and TRBJ2-2; weak D call: TRBD2 (6 bases). Sequencing was carried out using peripheral blood. Here the CDR3 reads CASSRETGELFF. As DNA, the CDR3 is TGTGCCAGCAGCCGGGAGACCGGGGAGCTGTTTTTT.